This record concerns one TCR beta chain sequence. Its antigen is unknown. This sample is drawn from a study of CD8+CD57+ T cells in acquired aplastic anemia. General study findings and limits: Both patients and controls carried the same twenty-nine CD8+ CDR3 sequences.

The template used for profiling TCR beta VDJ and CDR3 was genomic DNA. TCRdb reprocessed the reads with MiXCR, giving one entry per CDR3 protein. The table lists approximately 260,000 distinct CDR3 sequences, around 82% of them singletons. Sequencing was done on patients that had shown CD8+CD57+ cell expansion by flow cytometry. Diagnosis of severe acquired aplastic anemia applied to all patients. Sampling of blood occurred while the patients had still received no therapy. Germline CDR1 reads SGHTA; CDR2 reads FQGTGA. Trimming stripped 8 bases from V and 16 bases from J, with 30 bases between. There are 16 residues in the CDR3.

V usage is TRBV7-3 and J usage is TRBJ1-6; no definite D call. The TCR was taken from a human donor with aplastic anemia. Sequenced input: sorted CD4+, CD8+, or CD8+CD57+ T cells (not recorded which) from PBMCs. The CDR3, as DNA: TGTGCCAGCTCAAGAGAGGCCAACGCCGTTGAACACCGACTCCACTTT. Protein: CASSREANAVEHRLHF.